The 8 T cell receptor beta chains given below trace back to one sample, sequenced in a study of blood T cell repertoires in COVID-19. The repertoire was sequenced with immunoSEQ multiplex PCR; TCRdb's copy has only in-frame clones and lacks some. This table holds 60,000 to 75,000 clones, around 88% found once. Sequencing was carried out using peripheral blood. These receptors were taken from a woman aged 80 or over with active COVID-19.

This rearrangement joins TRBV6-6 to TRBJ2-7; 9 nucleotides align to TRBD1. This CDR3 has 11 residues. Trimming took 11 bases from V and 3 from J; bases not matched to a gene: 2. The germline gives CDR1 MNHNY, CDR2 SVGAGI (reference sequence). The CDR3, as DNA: TGTGCCGCGGGACAGGGCTACGAGCAGTACTTC. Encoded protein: CAAGQGYEQYF.

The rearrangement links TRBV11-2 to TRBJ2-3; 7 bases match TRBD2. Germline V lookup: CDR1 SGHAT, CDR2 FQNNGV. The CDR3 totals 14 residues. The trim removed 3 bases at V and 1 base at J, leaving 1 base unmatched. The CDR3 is CASSLGGGTDTQYF. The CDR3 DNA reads TGTGCCAGCAGCTTGGGGGGGGGCACAGATACGCAGTATTTT.

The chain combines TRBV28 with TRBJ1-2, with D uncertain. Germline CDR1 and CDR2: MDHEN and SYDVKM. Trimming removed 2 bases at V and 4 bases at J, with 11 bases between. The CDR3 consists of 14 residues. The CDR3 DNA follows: TGTGCCAGCAGTTTAGGAACAGCCAGCTATGGCTACACCTTC. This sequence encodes CASSLGTASYGYTF.

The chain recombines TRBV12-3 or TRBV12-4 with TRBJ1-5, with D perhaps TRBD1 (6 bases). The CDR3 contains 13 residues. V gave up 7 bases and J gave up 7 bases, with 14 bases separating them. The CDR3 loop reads CASTQLRGQPQHF. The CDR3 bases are TGTGCCAGCACCCAACTCAGGGGACAGCCCCAGCATTTT.

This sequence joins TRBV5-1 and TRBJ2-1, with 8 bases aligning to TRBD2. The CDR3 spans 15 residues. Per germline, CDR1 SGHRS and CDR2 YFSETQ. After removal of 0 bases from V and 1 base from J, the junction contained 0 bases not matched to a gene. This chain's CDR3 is CASSLGLASYNEQFF. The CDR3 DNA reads TGCGCCAGCAGCTTGGGACTAGCGTCCTACAATGAGCAGTTCTTC.

CDR3 loop: CASSSTGSYQPQHF. The CDR3 nucleotides are TGTGCCAGCAGCTCGACAGGGAGCTACCAGCCCCAGCATTTT. This chain connects TRBV7-9 to TRBJ1-5; 7 bases are shared with TRBD1. Trimming cost V 4 bases and J 7 bases; bases outside gene matches: 7. This CDR3 comprises 14 residues. Germline CDR1 reads SEHNR; CDR2 reads FQNEAQ (reference sequence).

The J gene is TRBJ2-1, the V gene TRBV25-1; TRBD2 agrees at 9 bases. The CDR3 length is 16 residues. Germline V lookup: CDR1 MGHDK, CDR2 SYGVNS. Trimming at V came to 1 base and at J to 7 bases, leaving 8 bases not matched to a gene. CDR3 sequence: CASSELQTSGGNEQFF. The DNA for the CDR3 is TGTGCCAGCAGTGAATTACAGACTAGCGGTGGGAATGAGCAGTTCTTC.

CDR3: CASRHPGGETQYF. In DNA form, the CDR3 reads TGTGCCAGCAGGCACCCGGGGGGAGAGACCCAGTACTTC. The V gene is TRBV7-9, the J gene TRBJ2-5, with 7 positions matching TRBD2. The CDR3 loop spans 13 amino acids. The trim removed 6 bases at V and 4 bases at J, leaving 5 bases unmatched. CDR1 and CDR2 (germline): SEHNR, FQNEAQ (reference sequence). Based on the CDR3 plus reference TRBV7-9 and TRBJ2-5, the full variable domain is DTGVSQNPRHKITKRGQNVTFRCDPISEHNRLYWYRQTLGQGPEFLTYFQNEAQLEKSRLLSDRFSAERPKGSFSTLEIQRTEQGDSAMYLCASRHPGGETQYFGPGTRLLVL.